One sample yielded the 13 T cell receptor beta chains listed below, sequenced in a study of T-cell memory formation after mild COVID-19. A single record per CDR3 protein comes from TCRdb applying MiXCR to the 5' RACE reads. The repertoire holds over 95,000 distinct CDR3 sequences, 22% seen once, with under 50% in the top ten. The source material was PBMCs or a T cell subset sorted from them (not recorded which). The receptors stem from a man aged 18 to 30 who had mild COVID-19 (a few samples of this study predate the infection). Cell type and time point are not known.

The chain uses TRBV5-1 and TRBJ1-2; D gene ambiguous. Germline assignment: CDR1 SGHRS and CDR2 YFSETQ. This CDR3 is 13 amino acids long. V was trimmed by 4 bases and J by 5 bases, leaving 12 bases between them. As DNA, the CDR3 is TGCGCCAGCAGCCTACCGGACCTATATGGCTACACCTTC. As protein: CASSLPDLYGYTF.

This clonotype was seen a few times. The CDR3, as DNA: TGTGCCAGCAGCCAAGGACTAGCCGGGGATGAGCAGTTCTTC. This codes for CASSQGLAGDEQFF. V is TRBV4-2 and J is TRBJ2-1, with 7 bases aligning to TRBD2. The CDR3 is made up of 14 amino acids. V lost 1 base to trimming and J lost 8 bases; unmatched junction nucleotides: 5. Germline V lookup: CDR1 LGHNA, CDR2 YNFKEQ.

At least ten counts were recorded for this clonotype. The V call is TRBV4-2, the J call TRBJ2-4; 10 bases match TRBD1. The V gene end was trimmed by 5 bases and the J gene end by 13 bases; junction bases not matched to a gene: 2. Germline values: CDR1 LGHNA, CDR2 YNFKEQ. The CDR3 runs 11 residues. In DNA, the CDR3 is TGTGCCAGCAGCAGGGGACAGGGGCAGTACTTC. Amino acids: CASSRGQGQYF.

In its sample, this clonotype was seen a few times. This rearrangement joins TRBV29-1 to TRBJ2-3; 7 bases fit TRBD1. CDR3 length: 12 amino acids. J gave up 4 bases and V 4 bases, and 2 bases lay outside the gene matches. CDR1 and CDR2 from the germline V gene are SQVTM and ANQGSEA. The CDR3 here is CSVVDRADTQYF. In nucleotides, the CDR3 is TGCAGCGTTGTCGACAGGGCAGATACGCAGTATTTT.

Concerning this clonotype itself: A read error may explain this, as a much larger clone is one base away. The genes are TRBV7-9 and TRBJ2-5, with D possibly called TRBD1 or TRBD2 (5 bases each). Germline V gene data show CDR1 as SEHNR and CDR2 as FQNEAQ (reference sequence). V was trimmed by 5 bases and J by 5 bases, leaving 15 bases between them. The CDR3 length is 14 residues. The CDR3 loop is CASSTPQGAETQYF. In DNA form, the CDR3 reads TGTGCCAGCAGCACCCCCCAGGGAGCGGAGACCCAGTACTTC.

This clonotype was detected a few times. The chain employs TRBV6-5 and TRBJ2-2; possible D gene TRBD1, 5 bases. This CDR3 is built from 15 residues. Germline V lookup: CDR1 MNHEY, CDR2 SVGAGI. Deletions cut 0 bases from V and 6 bases from J, with 11 bases between. The CDR3 DNA sequence: TGTGCCAGCAGTTACTCAAGAAGGGGTTCCGGGGAGCTGTTTTTT. Protein product: CASSYSRRGSGELFF.

Only a few counts were recorded for this clonotype. V usage is TRBV6-2 or TRBV6-3 and J usage is TRBJ2-7; D unresolved. Trimming stripped 4 bases from V and 3 bases from J, with 13 bases between. The CDR3 extends over 14 amino acids. Per germline, CDR1 MNHEY and CDR2 SVGEGT. DNA of the CDR3: TGTGCCAGCAGTTCTCTCCGGCGGAACTACGAGCAGTACGTC. This gives the protein CASSSLRRNYEQYV.

This chain connects TRBV4-1 to TRBJ1-4; D gene uncertain. Germline CDR1 and CDR2: MGHRA and YSYEKL. V was shortened by 1 base and J by 8 bases, with 11 bases between the two germline ends. CDR3 length: 14 residues. As DNA, the CDR3 is TGCGCCAGCAGCCAAGTCGGGCAGGCCGAAAAACTGTTTTTT. Translation: CASSQVGQAEKLFF.

This chain links TRBV19 with TRBJ2-1; 8 positions agree with TRBD1. This CDR3 contains 12 residues. Germline loops: CDR1 LNHDA, CDR2 SQIVND (reference sequence). J gave up 4 bases and V 8 bases, and 1 base lay outside the gene matches. CDR3 DNA sequence: TGTGCCAGTGGGACAGGTTACAATGAGCAGTTCTTC. As protein: CASGTGYNEQFF.

The CDR3 sequence: CASSSTGTSDETQYF. CDR3 nucleotides: TGTGCCAGCAGCTCCACCGGGACTAGCGATGAGACCCAGTACTTC. This sequence joins TRBV7-9 and TRBJ2-5; TRBD2 matches at 10 bases. After removal of 4 bases from V and 5 bases from J, the junction contained 7 bases not matched to a gene. The CDR3 consists of 15 residues. The germline CDR1 and CDR2 sequences are SEHNR and FQNEAQ (reference sequence).

This clonotype was counted between two and nine times. V gene TRBV4-3 combines with J gene TRBJ2-7, with unresolved D. Germline loops: CDR1 LGHNA, CDR2 YSLEER. V gave up 0 bases and J gave up 6 bases, with 12 bases separating them. This CDR3 comprises 14 residues. CDR3 loop: CASSQDLQVREQYF. The CDR3 DNA follows: TGCGCCAGCAGCCAAGATCTTCAAGTCCGCGAGCAGTACTTC.

This clonotype has more than one count but fewer than ten. CDR3 residues: CASRNGTGGYEQYF. The CDR3 DNA reads TGTGCCAGCAGGAACGGGACAGGGGGCTACGAGCAGTACTTC. The chain carries TRBV6-5 and TRBJ2-7; TRBD1 matches 11 bases. There are 14 residues in the CDR3. CDR1 MNHEY and CDR2 SVGAGI come from the germline V gene. The junction had 4 bases not matched to a gene; V was cut back by 6 bases and J by 3 bases.

The chain is built from TRBV4-1 and TRBJ1-5; D unclear. Trimming took 0 bases from V and 4 from J, leaving 4 bases between them. The CDR3 runs to 13 residues. Germline CDR1 MGHRA, CDR2 YSYEKL. CDR3 amino acids: CASSQERNQPQHF. The CDR3 nucleotides read TGCGCCAGCAGCCAAGAAAGAAATCAGCCCCAGCATTTT.